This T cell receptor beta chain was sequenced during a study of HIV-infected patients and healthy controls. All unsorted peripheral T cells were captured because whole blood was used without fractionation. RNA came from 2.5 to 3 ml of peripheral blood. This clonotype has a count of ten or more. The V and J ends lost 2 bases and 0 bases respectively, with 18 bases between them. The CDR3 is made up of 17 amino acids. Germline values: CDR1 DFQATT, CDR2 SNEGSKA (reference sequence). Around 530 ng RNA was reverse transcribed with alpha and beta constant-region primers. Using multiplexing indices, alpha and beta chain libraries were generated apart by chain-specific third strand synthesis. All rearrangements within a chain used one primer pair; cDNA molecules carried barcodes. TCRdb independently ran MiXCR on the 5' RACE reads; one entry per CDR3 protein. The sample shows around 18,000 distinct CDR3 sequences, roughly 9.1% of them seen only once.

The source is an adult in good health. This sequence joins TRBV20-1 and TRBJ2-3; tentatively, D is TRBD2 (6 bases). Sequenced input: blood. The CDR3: CSARPRFGAGSTDTQYF. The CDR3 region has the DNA TGCAGTGCTAGACCCCGTTTCGGGGCGGGGAGCACAGATACGCAGTATTTT.